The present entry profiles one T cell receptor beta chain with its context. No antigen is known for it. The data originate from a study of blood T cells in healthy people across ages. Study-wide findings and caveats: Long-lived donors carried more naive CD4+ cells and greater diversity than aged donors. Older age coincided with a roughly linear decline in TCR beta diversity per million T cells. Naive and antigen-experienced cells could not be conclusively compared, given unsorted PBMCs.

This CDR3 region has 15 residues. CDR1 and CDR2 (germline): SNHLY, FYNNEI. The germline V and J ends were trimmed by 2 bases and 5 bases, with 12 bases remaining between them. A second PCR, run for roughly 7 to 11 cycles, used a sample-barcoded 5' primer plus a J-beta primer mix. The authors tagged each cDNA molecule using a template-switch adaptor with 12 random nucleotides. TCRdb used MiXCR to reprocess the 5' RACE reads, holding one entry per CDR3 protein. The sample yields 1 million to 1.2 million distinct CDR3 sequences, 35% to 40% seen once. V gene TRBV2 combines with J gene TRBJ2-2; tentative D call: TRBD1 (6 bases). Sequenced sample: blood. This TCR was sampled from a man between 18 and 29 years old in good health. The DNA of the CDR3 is TGTGCCAGCAGTGAAACGTCAGGGGATACCGGGGAGCTGTTTTTT. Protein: CASSETSGDTGELFF.